The clone carrying this T cell receptor (beta chain) has more than one count but fewer than ten. Its antigen is not known. From germline, CDR1 is ENHRY and CDR2 SYGVKD. V shed 9 bases and J shed 0 bases, with 14 bases lying between them. There are 14 residues in the CDR3. This entry is derived from a study of cytomegalovirus exposure and HLA in healthy donors. Generated by immunoSEQ multiplex PCR, the TCRdb table keeps only in-frame clones and is missing some. The profile shows fewer than 200,000 clones, less than 90% of them singletons. Study-wide findings and caveats: The classifier, whose performance was assessed in both the original and validation cohorts, reportedly diagnosed cytomegalovirus status with high specificity and sensitivity. The study labeled fewer than 200 TCR beta chains cytomegalovirus-associated.

The specimen sequenced was PBMCs. The chain carries TRBV10-3 and TRBJ1-2; D may be TRBD1 (6 bases). The origin of this receptor is a woman in her twenties or thirties in good health and CMV-seronegative. Written as DNA, the CDR3 is TGTGCCATACAGGGACCCCAAGCTAACTATGGCTACACCTTC. Encoded protein: CAIQGPQANYGYTF.